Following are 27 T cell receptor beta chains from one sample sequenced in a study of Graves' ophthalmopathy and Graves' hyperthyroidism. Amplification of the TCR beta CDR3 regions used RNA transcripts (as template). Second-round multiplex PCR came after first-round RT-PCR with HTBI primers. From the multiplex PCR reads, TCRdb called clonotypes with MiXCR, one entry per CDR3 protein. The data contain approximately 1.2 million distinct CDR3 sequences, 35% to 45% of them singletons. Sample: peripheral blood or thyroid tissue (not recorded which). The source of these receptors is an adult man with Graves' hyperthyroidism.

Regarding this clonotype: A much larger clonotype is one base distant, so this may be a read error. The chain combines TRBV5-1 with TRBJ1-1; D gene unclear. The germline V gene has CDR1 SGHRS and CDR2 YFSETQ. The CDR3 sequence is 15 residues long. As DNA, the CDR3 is TGCGCCAGCAGCTTGGCCCCAGTACCGAACACTGGAGCTTTCTTT. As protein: CASSLAPVPNTGAFF.

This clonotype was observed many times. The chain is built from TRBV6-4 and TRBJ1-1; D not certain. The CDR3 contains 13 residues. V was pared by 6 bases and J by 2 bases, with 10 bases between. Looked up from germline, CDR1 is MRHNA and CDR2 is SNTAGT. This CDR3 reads CASRGAPNTEAFF. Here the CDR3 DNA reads TGTGCCAGCAGAGGTGCGCCTAACACTGAAGCTTTCTTT.

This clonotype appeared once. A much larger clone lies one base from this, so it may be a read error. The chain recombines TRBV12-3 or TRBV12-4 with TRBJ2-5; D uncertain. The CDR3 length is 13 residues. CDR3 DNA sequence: TGTGCCAGCAGTCAATACCAGCAAGAGTCCCAGTACTTC. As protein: CASSQYQQESQYF.

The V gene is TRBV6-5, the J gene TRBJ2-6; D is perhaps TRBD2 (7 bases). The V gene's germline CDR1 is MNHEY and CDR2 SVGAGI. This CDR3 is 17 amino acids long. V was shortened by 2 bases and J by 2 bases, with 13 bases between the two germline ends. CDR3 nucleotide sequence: TGTGCCAGCAGTTACGTGGGGGGGGGCGCTGGGGCCAACGTCCTGACTTTC. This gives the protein CASSYVGGGAGANVLTF.

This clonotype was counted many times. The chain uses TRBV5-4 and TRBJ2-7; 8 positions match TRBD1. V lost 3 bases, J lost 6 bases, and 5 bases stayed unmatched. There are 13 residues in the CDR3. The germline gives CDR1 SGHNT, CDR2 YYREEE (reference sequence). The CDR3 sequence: CASSYHTGGEQYF. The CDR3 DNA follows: TGTGCCAGCAGCTACCATACAGGGGGCGAGCAGTACTTC.

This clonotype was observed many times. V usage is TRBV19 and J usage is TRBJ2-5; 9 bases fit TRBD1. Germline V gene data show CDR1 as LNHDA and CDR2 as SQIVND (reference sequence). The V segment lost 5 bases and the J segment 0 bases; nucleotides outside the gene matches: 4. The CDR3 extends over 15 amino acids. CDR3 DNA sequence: TGTGCCAGTAGTTCGGACAGGGGACACCAAGAGACCCAGTACTTC. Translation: CASSSDRGHQETQYF.

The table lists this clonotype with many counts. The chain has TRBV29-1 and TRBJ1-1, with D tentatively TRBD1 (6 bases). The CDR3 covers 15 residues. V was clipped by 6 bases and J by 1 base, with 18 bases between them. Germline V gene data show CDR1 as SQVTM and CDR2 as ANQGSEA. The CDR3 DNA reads TGCAGCGTCGGGGTAGGGGGGGGCGCGAACACTGAAGCTTTCTTT. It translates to CSVGVGGGANTEAFF. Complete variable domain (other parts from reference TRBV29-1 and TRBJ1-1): SAVISQKPSRDICQRGTSLTIQCQVDSQVTMMFWYRQQPGQSLTLIATANQGSEATYESGFVIDKFPISRPNLTFSTLTVSNMSPEDSSIYLCSVGVGGGANTEAFFGQGTRLTVV.

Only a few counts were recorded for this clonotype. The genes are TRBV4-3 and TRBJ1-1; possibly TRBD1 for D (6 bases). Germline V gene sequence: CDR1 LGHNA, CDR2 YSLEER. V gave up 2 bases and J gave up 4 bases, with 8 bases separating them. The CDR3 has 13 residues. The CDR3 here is CASSQIQGTEAFF. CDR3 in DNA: TGCGCCAGCAGCCAAATACAGGGCACTGAAGCTTTCTTT.

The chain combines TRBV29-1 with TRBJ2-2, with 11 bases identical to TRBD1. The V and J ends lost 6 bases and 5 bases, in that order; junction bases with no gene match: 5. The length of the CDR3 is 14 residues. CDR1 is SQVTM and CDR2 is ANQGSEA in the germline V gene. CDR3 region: CSVTGTGGTGELFF. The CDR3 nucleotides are TGCAGCGTGACCGGGACAGGGGGGACCGGGGAGCTGTTTTTT.

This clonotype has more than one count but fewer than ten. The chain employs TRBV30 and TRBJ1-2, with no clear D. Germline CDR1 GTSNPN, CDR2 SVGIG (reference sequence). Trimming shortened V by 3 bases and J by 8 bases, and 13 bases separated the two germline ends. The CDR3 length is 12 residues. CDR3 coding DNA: TGTGCCTGGAGATTCAGTACGCGGGGCTACACCTTC. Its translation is CAWRFSTRGYTF.

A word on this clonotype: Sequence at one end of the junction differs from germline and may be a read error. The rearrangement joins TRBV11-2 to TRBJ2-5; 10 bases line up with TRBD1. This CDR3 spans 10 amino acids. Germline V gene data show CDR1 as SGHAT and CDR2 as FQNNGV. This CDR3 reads CASSQTGGGF. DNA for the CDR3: TGTGCCAGCAGCCAGACAGGGGGCGGCTTC.

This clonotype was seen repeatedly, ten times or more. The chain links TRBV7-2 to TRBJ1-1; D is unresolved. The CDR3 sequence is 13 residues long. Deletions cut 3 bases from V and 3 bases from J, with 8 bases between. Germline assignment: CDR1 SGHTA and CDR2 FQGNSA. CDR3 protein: CASSFDQDTEAFF. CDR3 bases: TGTGCCAGCAGCTTCGACCAAGACACTGAAGCTTTCTTT.

CDR3 sequence (DNA): TGTGCCAGTAGTAGAACGGTTGAGGAGCCAGACCAAGAGACCCAGTACTTC. Translating gives CASSRTVEEPDQETQYF. This chain connects TRBV19 to TRBJ2-5; D is unclear. The CDR3 has 17 amino acids. The ends were cut back, 4 bases at V and 0 bases at J, with 18 bases in the middle. CDR1 is LNHDA and CDR2 is SQIVND in the germline V gene (reference sequence). Looking up the rest from reference TRBV19 and TRBJ2-5 gives the full variable domain: DGGITQSPKYLFRKEGQNVTLSCEQNLNHDAMYWYRQDPGQGLRLIYYSQIVNDFQKGDIAEGYSVSREKKESFPLTVTSAQKNPTAFYLCASSRTVEEPDQETQYFGPGTRLLVL.

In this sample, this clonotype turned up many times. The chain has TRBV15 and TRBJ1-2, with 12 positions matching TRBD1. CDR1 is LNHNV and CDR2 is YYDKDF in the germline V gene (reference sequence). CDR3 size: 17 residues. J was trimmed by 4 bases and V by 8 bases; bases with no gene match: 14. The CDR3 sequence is CATEQGTGGGIGYGYTF. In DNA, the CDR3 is TGTGCCACCGAGCAAGGGACAGGGGGCGGAATCGGCTATGGCTACACCTTC.

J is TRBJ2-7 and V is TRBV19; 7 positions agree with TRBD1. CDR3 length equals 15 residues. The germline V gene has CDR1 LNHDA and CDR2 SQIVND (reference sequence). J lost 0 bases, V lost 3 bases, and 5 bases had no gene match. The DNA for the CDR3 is TGTGCCAGTAGTATCGGGGACAGACTCTCCTACGAGCAGTACTTC. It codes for CASSIGDRLSYEQYF.

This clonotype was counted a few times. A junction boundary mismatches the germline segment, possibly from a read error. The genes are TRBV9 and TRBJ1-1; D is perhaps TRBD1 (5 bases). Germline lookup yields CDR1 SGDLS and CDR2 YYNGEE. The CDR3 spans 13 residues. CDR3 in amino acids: CASSPREAEGPFF. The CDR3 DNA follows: TGCGCCAGCAGCCCCAGGGAGGCCGAAGGTCCTTTCTTT. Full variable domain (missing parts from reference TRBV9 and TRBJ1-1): DSGVTQTPKHLITATGQRVTLRCSPRSGDLSVYWYQQSLDQGLQFLIQYYNGEERAKGNILERFSAQQFPDLHSELNLSSLELGDSALYFCASSPREAEGPFFGQGTRLTVV.

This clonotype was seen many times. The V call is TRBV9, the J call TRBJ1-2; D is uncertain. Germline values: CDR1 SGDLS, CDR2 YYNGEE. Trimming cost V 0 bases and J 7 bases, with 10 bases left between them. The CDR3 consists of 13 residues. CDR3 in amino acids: CASSVALLGGYTF. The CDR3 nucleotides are TGTGCCAGCAGCGTAGCTCTCTTAGGTGGCTACACCTTC.

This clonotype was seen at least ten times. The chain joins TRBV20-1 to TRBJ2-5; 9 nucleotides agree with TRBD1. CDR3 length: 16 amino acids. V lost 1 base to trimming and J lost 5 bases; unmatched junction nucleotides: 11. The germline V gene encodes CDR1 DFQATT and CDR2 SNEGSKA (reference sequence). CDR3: CSARARLGDREETQYF. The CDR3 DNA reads TGCAGTGCTAGAGCACGTCTTGGGGACAGGGAGGAGACCCAGTACTTC.

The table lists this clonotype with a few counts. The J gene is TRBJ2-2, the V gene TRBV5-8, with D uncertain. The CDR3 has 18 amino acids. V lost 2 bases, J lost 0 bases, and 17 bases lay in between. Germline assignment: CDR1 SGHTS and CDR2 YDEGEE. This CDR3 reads CASSLGSRIGPNTGELFF. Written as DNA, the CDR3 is TGTGCCAGCAGCTTAGGAAGCCGCATCGGCCCGAACACCGGGGAGCTGTTTTTT.

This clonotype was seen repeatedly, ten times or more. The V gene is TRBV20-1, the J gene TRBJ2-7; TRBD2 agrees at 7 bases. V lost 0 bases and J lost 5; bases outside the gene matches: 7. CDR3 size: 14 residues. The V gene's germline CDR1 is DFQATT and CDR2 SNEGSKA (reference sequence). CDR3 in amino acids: CSARDRAGPNEQYF. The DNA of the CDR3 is TGCAGTGCTAGAGATCGAGCGGGACCGAACGAGCAGTACTTC.

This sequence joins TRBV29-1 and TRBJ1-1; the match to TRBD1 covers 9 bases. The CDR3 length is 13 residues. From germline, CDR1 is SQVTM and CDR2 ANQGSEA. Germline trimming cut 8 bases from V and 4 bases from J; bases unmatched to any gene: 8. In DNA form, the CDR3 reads TGCAGCTTGGAACAGGGGGCCAGCACTGAAGCTTTCTTT. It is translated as CSLEQGASTEAFF.

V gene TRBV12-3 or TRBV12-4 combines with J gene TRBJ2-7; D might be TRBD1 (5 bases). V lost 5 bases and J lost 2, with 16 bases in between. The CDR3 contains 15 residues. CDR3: CASSADSSGPYEQYF. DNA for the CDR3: TGTGCCAGCAGTGCCGACAGTTCAGGCCCCTACGAGCAGTACTTC.

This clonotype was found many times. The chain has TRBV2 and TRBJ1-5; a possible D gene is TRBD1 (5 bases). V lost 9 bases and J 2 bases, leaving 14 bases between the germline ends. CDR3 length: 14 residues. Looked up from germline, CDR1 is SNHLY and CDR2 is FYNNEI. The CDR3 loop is CASDGTLGNQPQHF. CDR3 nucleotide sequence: TGTGCCAGTGACGGGACGCTGGGCAATCAGCCCCAGCATTTT.

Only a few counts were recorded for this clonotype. The CDR3: CASRPGQGYGGELFF. In nucleotides, the CDR3 is TGTGCCAGCCGTCCTGGACAGGGTTATGGCGGGGAGCTGTTTTTT. The J gene is TRBJ2-2, the V gene TRBV6-5; 8 nucleotides line up with TRBD1. Germline lookup yields CDR1 MNHEY and CDR2 SVGAGI. The V and J ends lost 8 bases and 7 bases, in that order; junction bases with no gene match: 12. The CDR3 length is 15 residues.

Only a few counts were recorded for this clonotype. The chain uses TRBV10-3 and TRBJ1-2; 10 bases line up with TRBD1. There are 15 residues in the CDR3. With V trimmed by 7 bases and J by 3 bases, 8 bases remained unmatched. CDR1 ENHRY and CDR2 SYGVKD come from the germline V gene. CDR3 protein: CAIKTGTGDYYGYTF. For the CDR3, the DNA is TGTGCCATCAAGACCGGGACAGGGGATTACTATGGCTACACCTTC.

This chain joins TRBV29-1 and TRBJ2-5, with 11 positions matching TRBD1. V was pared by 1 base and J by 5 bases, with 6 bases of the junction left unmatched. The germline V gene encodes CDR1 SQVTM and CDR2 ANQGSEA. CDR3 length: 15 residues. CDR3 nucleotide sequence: TGCAGCGTTGAAGCCCGGGACAGGGGGACGGAGACCCAGTACTTC. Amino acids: CSVEARDRGTETQYF.

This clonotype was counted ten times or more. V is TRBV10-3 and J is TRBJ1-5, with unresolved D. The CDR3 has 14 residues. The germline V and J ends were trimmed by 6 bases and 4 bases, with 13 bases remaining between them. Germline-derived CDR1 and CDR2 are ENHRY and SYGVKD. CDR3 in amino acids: CAIRNSGENQPQHF. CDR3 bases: TGTGCCATCAGGAACTCTGGGGAGAATCAGCCCCAGCATTTT.